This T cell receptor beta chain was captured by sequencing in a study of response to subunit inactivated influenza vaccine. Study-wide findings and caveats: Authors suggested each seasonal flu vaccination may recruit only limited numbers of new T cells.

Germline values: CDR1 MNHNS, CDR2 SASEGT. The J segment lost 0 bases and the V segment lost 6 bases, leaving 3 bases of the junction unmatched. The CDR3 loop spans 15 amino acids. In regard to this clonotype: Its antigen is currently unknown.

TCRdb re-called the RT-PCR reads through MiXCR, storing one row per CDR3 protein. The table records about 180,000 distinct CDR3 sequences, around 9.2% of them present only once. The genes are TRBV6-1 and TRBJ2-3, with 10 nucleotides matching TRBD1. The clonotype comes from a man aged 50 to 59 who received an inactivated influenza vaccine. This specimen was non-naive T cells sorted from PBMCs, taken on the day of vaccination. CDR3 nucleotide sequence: TGTGCCAGCAGGAGGGACAGGGGAAGCACAGATACGCAGTATTTT. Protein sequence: CASRRDRGSTDTQYF.